This T cell receptor beta chain came from a study of cytomegalovirus exposure and HLA in healthy donors. The PCR made use of 60 Vbeta and 13 Jbeta primers. Here immunoSEQ multiplex PCR was the method, and the copy in TCRdb shows in-frame clones only, minus some. Among 110,000 to 150,000 clones listed, roughly 80% were seen once. The CDR3 spans 15 residues. V lost 2 bases and J 2 bases, leaving 13 bases between the germline ends. CDR1 and CDR2 from the germline V gene are LNHDA and SQIVND (reference sequence). The receptor's source is a female donor in good health and CMV-seronegative. The chain uses TRBV19 and TRBJ2-7, with a possible D match to TRBD2 (5 bases). Source material: PBMCs. CDR3 protein: CASSISSGVTYEQYF. The CDR3 DNA is TGTGCCAGTAGTATATCGTCCGGGGTCACCTACGAGCAGTACTTC.